Here is one T cell receptor (beta chain) with its context. Its antigen is not identified. These data originate in a study of CD8 T cells in ankylosing spondylitis. This CDR3 region has 14 residues. CDR1 is SGHKS and CDR2 is YYEKEE in the germline V gene (reference sequence). V lost 4 bases and J lost 7, with 15 bases in between. TCRdb reprocessed the 5' RACE reads with MiXCR, giving one entry per CDR3 protein. This table holds over 400,000 distinct CDR3 sequences, roughly 26% found once. Study-wide results and limits: Reportedly, significant enrichment of disease-linked clones occurred in matched ankylosing spondylitis synovial fluid. Seemingly distinctive of ankylosing spondylitis blood was a TCR beta motif formed by eight highly homologous variants.

The rearrangement links TRBV5-5 to TRBJ2-1, with D tentatively TRBD2 (5 bases). Sequenced: blood, either unsorted or a sorted T cell fraction (not recorded which). The TCR originated in a male donor with ankylosing spondylitis. In DNA, the CDR3 is TGTGCCAGCAGCCGTCCGGGATCCGGGAATGAGCAGTTCTTC. Protein product: CASSRPGSGNEQFF.